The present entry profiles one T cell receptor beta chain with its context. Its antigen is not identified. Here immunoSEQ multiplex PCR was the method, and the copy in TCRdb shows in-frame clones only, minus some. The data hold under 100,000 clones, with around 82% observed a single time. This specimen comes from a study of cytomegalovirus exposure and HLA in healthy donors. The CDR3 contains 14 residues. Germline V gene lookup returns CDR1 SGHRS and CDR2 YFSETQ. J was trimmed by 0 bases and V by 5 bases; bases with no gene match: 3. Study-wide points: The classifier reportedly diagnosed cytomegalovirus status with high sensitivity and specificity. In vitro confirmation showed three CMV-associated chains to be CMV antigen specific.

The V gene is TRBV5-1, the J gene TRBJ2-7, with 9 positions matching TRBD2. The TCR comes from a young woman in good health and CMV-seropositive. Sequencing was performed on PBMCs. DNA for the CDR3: TGCGCCAGCAGGCAGCGGGGGGCCTCCTACGAGCAGTACTTC. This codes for CASRQRGASYEQYF.